The present TCR beta chain was sequenced within a study of cytomegalovirus exposure and HLA in healthy donors (dated by TCRdb to 2016 to 2017). For the wider study: According to an earlier analysis of 587 of the donors, 150 million to 200 million T cells yielded roughly 110 million unique TCR beta sequences and more than 250 Gb of sequence data. Across approximately 400 genotyped donors of the cohort, an average of about 240,000 unique TCR beta nucleotide sequences per donor were sequenced, and around 20% of those sequences were non-productive. A later analysis re-analyzed previously published TCR beta repertoires from 666 donors and added high-resolution HLA genotyping to study TCR occurrence patterns. To predict cytomegalovirus infection status, the study combined high-throughput TCR immunosequencing, statistical association of individual TCRs with disease status, and machine learning. The T cell repertoires of about 700 subjects were profiled by immunosequencing and related to cytomegalovirus serostatus. Class I and class II HLA loci were covered by the typing at four-digit resolution. In the later analysis, no new phenotypic data were used to find candidate immune exposures; instead, reliance was placed on TCR beta sequences and their occurrence across donors. Roughly 300 gigabases of sequencing data and around 90 million unique TCR sequences made up an early release that covered nearly 650 HLA-typed donors. A later genetic analysis used genome-wide SNP genotypes for about three fifths of the 666 donors, treating that subset as a discovery cohort. Along with the roughly 670-subject first cohort, a separate validation cohort of over 90 different subjects was used. Donor age, sex, ethnicity and CMV serostatus were compiled together with the repertoire data. Of the 300 to 500 genotyped donors, roughly 80% were placed in the genetic ancestry cluster associated with self-reported Caucasian donors. The number of donors typed differed by locus, with 629-630 for A, B, C, DRB1 and DQB1, roughly 520 for DQA1, 606 for DPA1, and some 450 for DPB1. All discovery cohort repertoires had been generated on a single sequencing platform. In an earlier analysis of roughly 600 of the donors, high-throughput TCR beta sequencing was used to judge whether each TCR beta V gene segment behaved as functional or pseudogenic. The aim of the study was to test whether cataloging public T cell receptors could identify signatures of past pathogen exposure. A handful of DR-DQ haplotypes were handled as single units for association and clustering because linkage in the cohort was strong.

General findings and caveats noted by the study authors: The authors suggested that the approach could potentially be extended to other disease states and immunological phenotypes. The sequencing pipeline was judged likely to have produced a cluster of highly shared sequence variants as a technical artifact. Some IMGT-functional V segments, including TRBV6-2 and TRBV6-3, could not be distinguished by the 87-base-pair reads and were therefore excluded. A further reported finding was that TCR beta sequences accurately predicted the HLA-A and HLA-B alleles for most subjects in the first cohort. Because counts were too low, under 20 rarely observed V segments, including chromosome 9 orphons, were left out of the earlier analysis of 500 to 650 of the donors. In an earlier analysis of roughly 500 of the donors, most TCR beta V segments appeared in productive rearrangements about 87% or about 30% of the time, broadly matching IMGT annotations. In both the original and validation cohorts, the classifier was reported to diagnose cytomegalovirus status with high specificity and sensitivity. The only immune exposure information available for the cohort was CMV serostatus. According to a later analysis, most CMV-associated TCR beta chains appeared to be HLA-restricted, and the HLA associations seemed to be driven largely by CMV exposure. Assigning TCR associations to individual alleles was difficult when HLA alleles, especially DR and DQ, strongly co-occurred. A few of the identified cytomegalovirus-associated TCR beta chains were confirmed in vitro to be specific for cytomegalovirus antigens. Because HLA typing was missing for some donors at each locus, association tests included only the typed subset. A total of roughly 160 TCR beta chains were listed by the study as associated with cytomegalovirus. Across donors, most TCR sequences were observed very rarely, whereas some public TCRs were present in many individuals. In a later analysis, the rate of TCR association differed among HLA loci, with DRB1 alleles having the most associated TCRs and HLA-C alleles having the fewest. The cohort was sequenced for TCR beta chains only, and without alpha or paired-chain data the features that could be detected were limited. A later analysis found that HLA-associated TCR beta chains were more clonally expanded and had lower generation probabilities than equally common non-associated chains. Presence/absence analyses assumed roughly uniform sequencing depth across donors, an assumption that may not hold. Correlated functional status among segregating V segments might be attributable to linkage disequilibrium, but an unknown experimental factor could not be ruled out. In a later genetic analysis, fewer N-insertions in productive TCRs were reported among donors in an Asian-associated ancestry cluster than the roughly 700-donor mean. At a false discovery rate of 0.05, a later analysis linked 16,000 or so TCR beta sequences to specific HLA alleles. In a later analysis, several top co-occurrence clusters were reported to appear linked to parvovirus B19, influenza, CMV and Epstein-Barr virus. A later genetic analysis associated a missense DCLRE1C variant with V-gene and J-gene trimming of TCR beta chains, and an independent cohort replicated the association.

The CDR3 spans 16 residues, from the cysteine through the phenylalanine. Only CDR3 DNA is held: 48 bases, read in frame from base 1. Compared with germline, V lacks 3 bases and J lacks 4 bases; bases without a gene match: 8. CDR1 and CDR2 were assigned from the germline V gene (reference sequence) as LNHDA and SQIVND. The protocol used for the library was the immunoSEQ multiplex PCR assay. The multiplex PCR relied on a mix of 60 forward primers for TCR Vbeta segments and 13 reverse primers for TCR Jbeta segments. The CDR3 region of rearranged TCR beta genes was amplified from genomic DNA with a multiplex PCR assay. The amplified TCR beta libraries were sequenced on the Illumina HiSeq System as 87-base-pair reads. The study's processing was this. A later analysis counted approximately 76 million unique TCR beta chains across the 650 to 800 repertoires, and some 11 million of these chains were shared by at least two donors. Raw reads were error-corrected and collapsed into unique sequences with a nearest-neighbor algorithm that merged closely related sequences to remove PCR and sequencing errors. To assign V, D and J gene segments, CDR3 sequences were aligned to IMGT reference sequences. For a sequence to be retained, at least a six-nucleotide match to both a V gene segment and a J gene segment was required. A rearrangement was called productive if the CDR3 had no stop codons and remained in frame with V and J, and every other rearrangement was called non-productive. Following IMGT convention, CDR3 was defined as the stretch from the second conserved V-encoded cysteine to the conserved J-encoded phenylalanine. The earlier analysis of roughly 590 of the donors excluded any sequence lacking an unambiguous match to a single V gene segment. In an earlier analysis of 587 of the donors, V segments were called functional above 56.7% productive rearrangements and were called segregating when the between-donor standard deviation exceeded 5%. A statistical classification framework was built to diagnose cytomegalovirus status from the catalog of TCR beta chain sequences. A later analysis assigned V and J genes by comparing TCR nucleotide sequences with IMGT/GENE-DB human TR gene sequences. Using the TCRdist pipeline, a later analysis assigned CDR3 sequences along with most-parsimonious VDJ recombination scenarios. In a later analysis, each TCR beta chain was defined by its CDR3 amino acid sequence together with its V-gene family, and reads without a unique V-gene family were excluded. To address suspected cross-contamination and a sequencing artifact, a later analysis removed some 620 highly shared, low-generation-probability nucleotide sequences. For each public chain, a later analysis derived a clonal expansion index from normalized ranks of inferred template counts within each repertoire. Generation probabilities in a later analysis came from a VDJ recombination model fitted to out-of-frame rearrangements, and those results were checked against IGoR. A later analysis scored TCR-TCR, TCR-HLA and TCR-CMV co-occurrence with hypergeometric tests, applying a repertoire-size bias correction to TCR pairs. A later analysis estimated false discovery rates by permuting HLA or CMV assignments 20 times. In a later analysis, co-occurring TCRs were grouped with DBSCAN, and TCRdist sequence similarity was added when clustering was performed within HLA-allele-positive subsets. Co-occurrence clustering excluded repertoires with fewer than 30,000 or more than 120,000 public chains, plus five with anomalous nucleotide sharing. TCRdb limited this immuneACCESS table to in-frame rearrangements with V and J called. A share of clones is missing; checked studies link under half to unresolved V genes, and the rest is unexplained. That table supplies the V and J calls and clone size; D and trimming were determined from the DNA. The sample includes 200,000 to 250,000 clones, with approximately 78% observed a single time. The ten most abundant clones make up about 2.5% of the sample.

The cohort consisted of hundreds of healthy bone marrow donors. At the time of sampling, all cohort members were nominally healthy, though unrecorded immune exposures were likely present. The donor tested CMV seronegative, placing the donor among the approximately 400 seronegative members of the cohort. A peripheral blood sample was collected from each donor, and TCR beta sequencing was performed on peripheral blood mononuclear cells. Genomic DNA extraction from the blood cell samples was performed with the Qiagen DNeasy Blood Extraction Kit. For this clone: The antigen this receptor binds is unknown. One base away there is no much larger clone; base qualities are not given.

This clonotype originated in a woman aged 40 to 55 in good health and CMV-seronegative. The material sequenced was PBMCs. The V and J genes are TRBV19 and TRBJ2-1, with 8 bases in between that match TRBD2. The bases read TGTGCCAGTAGTATGAGGGCGGGAGGAGGTTACAATGAGCAGTTCTTC. It translates as CASSMRAGGGYNEQFF.